The rows below give T cell receptor beta chains drawn from one sample of a study of T cell responses to AZD1222 COVID-19 vaccine. The method was immunoSEQ multiplex PCR; TCRdb's version includes in-frame clones alone and lacks a portion of them. The sample lists some 83,000 clones; approximately 90% were seen once. The material sequenced was peripheral blood, taken 28 days after the second AZD1222 dose. These receptors were taken from an adult who received the AZD1222 COVID-19 vaccine. CDR3s include the opening cysteine and the closing phenylalanine or tryptophan. Each record gives: V gene, D gene, J gene, clone size, CDR3 DNA, CDR3 protein. A D gene is named only where the DNA matches it firmly. Size values are once, few and many counts, or a class for expanded clones, and some rows have none.

v_gene: TRBV4-1
d_gene: TRBD1
j_gene: TRBJ1-3
abundance: .
CDR3nt: TGCGCCAGCAGCCAAGAGCCGGCACGGACAGGGAGGCGTTCTGGAAACACCATATATTTT
CDR3aa: CASSQEPARTGRRSGNTIYF

v_gene: TRBV4-3
d_gene: .
j_gene: TRBJ2-1
abundance: once
CDR3nt: TGCGCCAGCAGCCCGCAATTGCGCAATGAGCAGTTCTTC
CDR3aa: CASSPQLRNEQFF

v_gene: TRBV6-1
d_gene: .
j_gene: TRBJ1-5
abundance: .
CDR3nt: TGTGCCAGCAGTGAAGCCGGGGGGCGTCAGCCCCAGCATTTT
CDR3aa: CASSEAGGRQPQHF

v_gene: TRBV24-1
d_gene: TRBD2
j_gene: TRBJ2-3
abundance: .
CDR3nt: TGTGCCACCAGTGATTCCCCCGGGAGGGGACTTAGCACAGATACGCAGTATTTT
CDR3aa: CATSDSPGRGLSTDTQYF

v_gene: TRBV5-6
d_gene: .
j_gene: TRBJ2-7
abundance: .
CDR3nt: TGTGCCAGCAGCGATGAGACAGAGGAATACGAGCAGTACTTC
CDR3aa: CASSDETEEYEQYF

v_gene: TRBV5-1
d_gene: TRBD1
j_gene: TRBJ1-2
abundance: .
CDR3nt: TGCGCCAGCAGCTTCACAGGGGGAACCTATGGCTACACCTTC
CDR3aa: CASSFTGGTYGYTF

v_gene: TRBV20-1
d_gene: TRBD1
j_gene: TRBJ2-7
abundance: .
CDR3nt: TGCAGTGCTAGTCGGGACAGGCCCTACGAGCAGTACTTC
CDR3aa: CSASRDRPYEQYF

v_gene: TRBV19
d_gene: TRBD1
j_gene: TRBJ1-3
abundance: .
CDR3nt: TGTGCCAGTAGTATTGGACAGGGGTTTCGTGGAAACACCATATATTTT
CDR3aa: CASSIGQGFRGNTIYF

v_gene: TRBV2
d_gene: .
j_gene: TRBJ2-1
abundance: .
CDR3nt: TGTGCCAGCAGTGGACTACCATCCTACAATGAGCAGTTCTTC
CDR3aa: CASSGLPSYNEQFF

v_gene: TRBV30
d_gene: .
j_gene: TRBJ1-3
abundance: few
CDR3nt: TGTGCCTGGAGTACCCCCGGCACCATATATTTT
CDR3aa: CAWSTPGTIYF

v_gene: TRBV5-1
d_gene: TRBD1
j_gene: TRBJ1-2
abundance: .
CDR3nt: TGCGCCAGCAGCTTGCGAGGGACAGTGGGCTACACCTTC
CDR3aa: CASSLRGTVGYTF

v_gene: TRBV7-9
d_gene: TRBD1
j_gene: TRBJ2-1
abundance: .
CDR3nt: TGTGCCAGCAGCCCGGCGGACAGGAGCTACTACAATGAGCAGTTCTTC
CDR3aa: CASSPADRSYYNEQFF

v_gene: TRBV7-9
d_gene: .
j_gene: TRBJ2-1
abundance: .
CDR3nt: TGTGCCAGCAGCTTAGCGGGGGGGCCCAATGAGCAGTTCTTC
CDR3aa: CASSLAGGPNEQFF

v_gene: TRBV9
d_gene: TRBD1
j_gene: TRBJ2-5
abundance: .
CDR3nt: TGTGCCAGCAGCGCGACAGGGTCAATAGAGACCCAGTACTTC
CDR3aa: CASSATGSIETQYF